These T cell receptor beta chains were read from a single sample in a study of liver allograft versus peripheral blood T cells. TCRdb reprocessed the reads with MiXCR, giving one entry per CDR3 protein. This sample carries about 3,500 distinct CDR3 sequences, roughly 15% of them seen once, and the ten largest clones take approximately 3.2%. The receptors originated from a human patient who had a liver transplant. The graft donor may be the source of some T cells. CDR3s include the opening cysteine and the closing phenylalanine or tryptophan. The order of the fields is V gene, J gene, CDR3 protein.

TRBV19	TRBJ2-1	CASSIGREGLSYNEQFF
TRBV6-5	TRBJ2-7	CASSPRGGDIMGTSEQYF
TRBV6-1	TRBJ1-1	CASSEALAGMNTEAFF
TRBV29-1	TRBJ1-2	CSVSTGTDYGYTF
TRBV14	TRBJ2-3	CASGTGGDTQYF
TRBV29-1	TRBJ2-5	CSVVRGWGETQYF
TRBV18	TRBJ2-7	CASSPTNPGQGIGYEQYF
TRBV3-1	TRBJ2-1	CASSPGVGGYNEQFF
TRBV9	TRBJ2-2	CASSVAGVENTGELFF
TRBV12-3/TRBV12-4	TRBJ2-1	CASSTGLAGGVPYNEQFF
TRBV11-2	TRBJ2-3	CASIGTSTDTQYF
TRBV28	TRBJ1-5	CASSPGTGAQPQHF
TRBV6-2/TRBV6-3	TRBJ1-3	CASKGLRERHTIYF
TRBV19	TRBJ1-5	CASSIGENQPQHF
TRBV4-1	TRBJ2-7	CASSQDWVLAGGKYEQYF
TRBV6-1	TRBJ2-2	CATGAITPGELFF
TRBV18	TRBJ2-4	CASSREQSKNIQYF
TRBV13	TRBJ2-5	CASSLGLAAYPSQETQYF
TRBV7-3	TRBJ2-3	CASSLGLAGDTQYF
TRBV20-1	TRBJ2-3	CSAVSTDTQYF
TRBV18	TRBJ2-3	CASSPGTAPADTQYF
TRBV24-1	TRBJ2-2	CATSVAGRANTGELFF
TRBV18	TRBJ2-3	CASSQVGAGTDTQYF
TRBV10-2	-	CASSELSGTSGEQYF
TRBV5-4	TRBJ2-2	CASSLGLAGVGELFF
TRBV6-1	TRBJ1-2	CASSESLGKRTMVGYTF
TRBV7-9	TRBJ2-3	CASSLSRGPDTQYF
TRBV18	TRBJ1-2	CASSPGTGAYGYTF
TRBV6-5	TRBJ1-1	CASSYRTGGEAFF
TRBV30	TRBJ2-3	CAWSFLQPGTDTQYF
TRBV19	TRBJ1-1	CASSIKGDTEAFF
TRBV19	TRBJ1-1	CASRQQGANTEAFF
TRBV19	TRBJ2-1	CATLGGEGTLYNEQFF
TRBV28	TRBJ2-5	CASSRAGTQETQYF
TRBV27	TRBJ1-5	CASSKIGQGPNQPQHF
TRBV27	TRBJ1-4	CASSFTGGRREKLFF
TRBV12-3/TRBV12-4	TRBJ1-1	CASSPRGSAGGAFF
TRBV19	TRBJ1-1	CASSFDRDNTEAFF
TRBV7-9	TRBJ2-7	CASSLDGGPSYEQYF
TRBV6-5	TRBJ1-3	CASSSTGSSGNTIYF
TRBV27	TRBJ2-5	CASSLSQGQETQYF
TRBV2	TRBJ2-4	CASSEWGVVQYF
TRBV10-1	TRBJ2-3	CASSESAGQQDTQYF
TRBV6-5	TRBJ2-1	CASTRPGGNEQFF
TRBV20-1	TRBJ1-2	CSASGRGPDGYTF
TRBV2	TRBJ1-6	CASRDRGSPLHF
TRBV19	TRBJ2-2	CASSIATTGGGGELFF
TRBV12-3/TRBV12-4	TRBJ1-3	CASSSQLPAGNTIYF
TRBV6-6	TRBJ2-5	CASSSDKVLRETQYF
TRBV7-9	TRBJ2-7	CASSSTVGYEQYF
TRBV27	TRBJ1-6	CASRTTGGGSPLHF
TRBV6-5	TRBJ2-7	CASSYSTYEQYF
TRBV28	TRBJ1-2	CASSYREAEGYTF
TRBV20-1	TRBJ1-4	CSAREGGREKLFF
TRBV11-2	TRBJ1-1	CASSHGGGPVTEAFF
TRBV7-3	TRBJ2-3	CASSPGGTDTQYF
TRBV28	TRBJ1-5	CASRPGTPNQPQHF
TRBV24-1	TRBJ2-2	CATSDPGTNTGELFF
TRBV20-1	TRBJ1-2	CPRGCLGYTF